One and the same sample provided the 19 T cell receptor beta chains below, sequenced in a study of blood T cells in healthy people across ages. Primed by a sample-barcoded 5' primer and a J-beta primer mix, a second PCR proceeded for about 6 to 11 cycles. One entry per CDR3 protein, called by TCRdb with MiXCR from the 5' RACE reads. The table includes roughly 830,000 distinct CDR3 sequences, around 62% detected once. Sequenced material: blood. The source of these receptors is a man in his thirties or forties in good health.

V is TRBV3-1 and J is TRBJ1-1, with D possibly TRBD1 on 6 matching bases. V was shortened by 4 bases and J by 4 bases, with 10 bases between the two germline ends. The CDR3 is made up of 13 amino acids. Per the germline V gene, CDR1 is LGHDT and CDR2 is YNNKEL (reference sequence). The CDR3, as DNA: TGTGCCAGCAGCCCTCCAGGGGCCACTGAAGCTTTCTTT. Amino acid sequence: CASSPPGATEAFF.

The V call is TRBV29-1, the J call TRBJ1-2; perhaps TRBD1 as D (5 bases). Trimming removed 3 bases at V and 7 bases at J, with 27 bases between. CDR1 is SQVTM, CDR2 ANQGSEA, per germline. The CDR3 has 17 residues. The CDR3: CSVEGVVKRGRSAGYTF. Written as DNA, the CDR3 is TGCAGCGTTGAGGGGGTCGTGAAGCGGGGTAGGAGTGCTGGCTACACCTTC. The variable domain in full, completed from reference TRBV29-1 and TRBJ1-2, reads SAVISQKPSRDICQRGTSLTIQCQVDSQVTMMFWYRQQPGQSLTLIATANQGSEATYESGFVIDKFPISRPNLTFSTLTVSNMSPEDSSIYLCSVEGVVKRGRSAGYTFGSGTRLTVV.

The table lists this clonotype with a few counts. The chain combines TRBV29-1 with TRBJ1-2, with 7 bases that match TRBD1. Per germline, CDR1 SQVTM and CDR2 ANQGSEA. CDR3 length equals 13 residues. J was trimmed by 7 bases and V by 3 bases; bases with no gene match: 8. The CDR3 loop is CSVDPGTAGGYTF. The CDR3, as DNA: TGCAGCGTTGACCCCGGGACAGCAGGTGGCTACACCTTC. Drawing the rest from reference TRBV29-1 and TRBJ1-2, the complete variable domain is SAVISQKPSRDICQRGTSLTIQCQVDSQVTMMFWYRQQPGQSLTLIATANQGSEATYESGFVIDKFPISRPNLTFSTLTVSNMSPEDSSIYLCSVDPGTAGGYTFGSGTRLTVV.

Comment on this clonotype: The germline gene is not matched at one end of the junction; a read error may be the cause. This chain connects TRBV5-1 to TRBJ1-2, with a weak D call TRBD1 (5 bases). Germline V gives CDR1 SGHRS, CDR2 YFSETQ. This CDR3 spans 12 amino acids. The CDR3 DNA reads TGCGCCAGCAGCTTGGCGCGGGACGGCTACAACTTC. Translated: CASSLARDGYNF.

In this sample, this clonotype turned up a few times. A clone one base away is much larger, so this may be a read error. J is TRBJ2-3 and V is TRBV5-1; D may correspond to TRBD1 or TRBD2 (5 bases each). V shed 1 base and J shed 0 bases, with 6 bases lying between them. The CDR3 is 14 residues long. Looked up from germline, CDR1 is SGHRS and CDR2 is YFSETQ. CDR3 loop: CASSLWGSTDTQYF. CDR3 coding DNA: TGCGCCAGCAGCTTGTGGGGGAGCACAGATACGCAGTATTTT.

V gene TRBV11-2 combines with J gene TRBJ2-7; 8 nucleotides match TRBD2. Germline lookup yields CDR1 SGHAT and CDR2 FQNNGV. The junction had 11 bases not matched to a gene; V was cut back by 6 bases and J by 4 bases. This CDR3 has 15 residues. The CDR3 loop is CASRILAGRPYEQYF. CDR3 coding DNA: TGTGCCAGCAGAATTCTAGCGGGCCGTCCTTACGAGCAGTACTTC.

V gene TRBV29-1 combines with J gene TRBJ1-2, with D possibly TRBD1 on 5 matching bases. From germline, CDR1 is SQVTM and CDR2 ANQGSEA. The CDR3 length is 12 residues. Trimming left V 4 bases short and J 12 bases short, with 18 bases between. Here the CDR3 reads CSVVGGGVPHTF. The CDR3 coding sequence is TGCAGCGTTGTGGGGGGTGGGGTCCCCCACACCTTC. Variable domain in full (rest from reference TRBV29-1 and TRBJ1-2): SAVISQKPSRDICQRGTSLTIQCQVDSQVTMMFWYRQQPGQSLTLIATANQGSEATYESGFVIDKFPISRPNLTFSTLTVSNMSPEDSSIYLCSVVGGGVPHTFGSGTRLTVV.

The rearrangement uses TRBV12-3 or TRBV12-4 and TRBJ1-1; TRBD1 matches at 7 bases. This CDR3 has 14 amino acids. V was clipped by 6 bases and J by 7 bases; unmatched bases: 11. The CDR3 sequence: CASRTGSRTGEAFF. CDR3 nucleotide sequence: TGTGCCAGCAGAACTGGGTCCAGGACAGGTGAAGCTTTCTTT.

The chain joins TRBV25-1 to TRBJ2-1; D might be TRBD2 (5 bases). In germline, CDR1 is MGHDK, CDR2 SYGVNS. The CDR3 loop spans 13 amino acids. With 8 bases removed from V and 4 bases from J, the gap between germline ends came to 12 bases. This chain's CDR3 is CASEGLGYNEQFF. The DNA of the CDR3 is TGTGCCAGCGAGGGCCTCGGGTACAATGAGCAGTTCTTC.

This clonotype was picked up one time. The chain recombines TRBV20-1 with TRBJ2-5, with D possibly matching TRBD2 (6 bases). Looked up from germline, CDR1 is DFQATT and CDR2 is SNEGSKA (reference sequence). The CDR3 is 13 amino acids. V was clipped by 3 bases and J by 1 base, with 9 bases between them. The CDR3 sequence is CSASLRGQETQYF. The CDR3 DNA follows: TGCAGTGCTAGTCTGCGGGGCCAAGAGACCCAGTACTTC.

The genes are TRBV29-1 and TRBJ2-1; D is unresolved. The CDR3 extends over 9 amino acids. Germline lookup yields CDR1 SQVTM and CDR2 ANQGSEA. Trimming took 2 bases from V and 7 from J, leaving 0 bases between them. CDR3 amino acids: CSVENEQFF. The CDR3 DNA reads TGCAGCGTTGAAAATGAGCAGTTCTTC.

This sequence joins TRBV20-1 and TRBJ1-5; tentatively, D is TRBD1 (5 bases). The CDR3 is 11 amino acids. Germline-derived CDR1 and CDR2 are DFQATT and SNEGSKA (reference sequence). Deletions cut 7 bases from V and 7 bases from J, with 11 bases between. This CDR3 is CSVPRAQPQHF. The CDR3 bases are TGCAGTGTCCCCAGGGCCCAGCCCCAGCATTTT.

The chain carries TRBV20-1 and TRBJ2-7; TRBD1 agrees at 7 bases. In germline, CDR1 is DFQATT, CDR2 SNEGSKA (reference sequence). The CDR3 runs 14 residues. V trimming: 0 bases; J trimming: 3 bases; junction bases outside the gene matches: 5. Here the CDR3 reads CSARDQNRGYEQYF. CDR3 DNA sequence: TGCAGTGCTAGAGATCAGAACAGGGGCTACGAGCAGTACTTC.

The chain combines TRBV20-1 with TRBJ2-4, with D possibly being TRBD2 (7 bases). The assigned J gene may be wrong: the sequence end matches TRBJ2-5 better. Germline CDR1 is DFQATT and CDR2 is SNEGSKA (reference sequence). CDR3 length equals 11 residues. The CDR3 DNA is TGCAGGAGGGGGGGTGAGGAGACCCAGTACTTC. Protein sequence: CRRGGEETQYF.

The sample holds a few counts of this clonotype. The CDR3 loop is CSVEDSGGSGGYTF. CDR3 nucleotides: TGCAGCGTTGAAGATTCTGGGGGGTCGGGAGGCTACACCTTC. The chain employs TRBV29-1 and TRBJ1-2, with D perhaps TRBD1 (5 bases). CDR1 is SQVTM, CDR2 ANQGSEA, per germline. V dropped 0 bases and J dropped 8 bases, with 16 bases sitting between them. This CDR3 has 14 amino acids.

This chain links TRBV28 with TRBJ2-7, with D tentatively TRBD1 (5 bases). The length of the CDR3 is 12 residues. The V end was cut by 4 bases, the J end by 3 bases, with 7 bases between. Germline V lookup: CDR1 MDHEN, CDR2 SYDVKM. CDR3 sequence reads: CASSWGFYEQYF. CDR3 DNA: TGTGCCAGCAGTTGGGGCTTCTACGAGCAGTACTTC.

V is TRBV20-1 and J is TRBJ2-3, with D possibly matching TRBD2 (6 bases). Germline assignment: CDR1 DFQATT and CDR2 SNEGSKA (reference sequence). V was pared by 5 bases and J by 0 bases, with 9 bases between. This CDR3 is 13 amino acids long. The CDR3: CSAPGDSTDTQYF. The CDR3 region has the DNA TGCAGTGCTCCGGGGGATAGCACAGATACGCAGTATTTT.

This chain uses TRBV20-1 with TRBJ2-5, with 9 bases that match TRBD1. From germline, CDR1 is DFQATT and CDR2 SNEGSKA (reference sequence). V shed 6 bases, J shed 5 bases, and the junction held 13 bases outside the gene matches. The CDR3 covers 15 residues. CDR3 in amino acids: CSAERITGGRETQYF. CDR3 bases: TGCAGTGCGGAACGGATTACAGGGGGCCGGGAGACCCAGTACTTC.

The chain is built from TRBV7-6 and TRBJ2-7; D is ambiguous. V was trimmed by 1 base and J by 5 bases, leaving 15 bases between them. CDR3 length equals 15 residues. Germline CDR1 and CDR2: SGHVS and FNYEAQ. CDR3 sequence reads: CASSLGQPPRHEQYF. Written as DNA, the CDR3 is TGTGCCAGCAGCTTAGGTCAGCCCCCACGTCACGAGCAGTACTTC. Complete variable domain (other parts from reference TRBV7-6 and TRBJ2-7): GAGVSQSPRYKVTKRGQDVALRCDPISGHVSLYWYRQALGQGPEFLTYFNYEAQQDKSGLPNDRFSAERPEGSISTLTIQRTEQRDSAMYRCASSLGQPPRHEQYFGPGTRLTVT.